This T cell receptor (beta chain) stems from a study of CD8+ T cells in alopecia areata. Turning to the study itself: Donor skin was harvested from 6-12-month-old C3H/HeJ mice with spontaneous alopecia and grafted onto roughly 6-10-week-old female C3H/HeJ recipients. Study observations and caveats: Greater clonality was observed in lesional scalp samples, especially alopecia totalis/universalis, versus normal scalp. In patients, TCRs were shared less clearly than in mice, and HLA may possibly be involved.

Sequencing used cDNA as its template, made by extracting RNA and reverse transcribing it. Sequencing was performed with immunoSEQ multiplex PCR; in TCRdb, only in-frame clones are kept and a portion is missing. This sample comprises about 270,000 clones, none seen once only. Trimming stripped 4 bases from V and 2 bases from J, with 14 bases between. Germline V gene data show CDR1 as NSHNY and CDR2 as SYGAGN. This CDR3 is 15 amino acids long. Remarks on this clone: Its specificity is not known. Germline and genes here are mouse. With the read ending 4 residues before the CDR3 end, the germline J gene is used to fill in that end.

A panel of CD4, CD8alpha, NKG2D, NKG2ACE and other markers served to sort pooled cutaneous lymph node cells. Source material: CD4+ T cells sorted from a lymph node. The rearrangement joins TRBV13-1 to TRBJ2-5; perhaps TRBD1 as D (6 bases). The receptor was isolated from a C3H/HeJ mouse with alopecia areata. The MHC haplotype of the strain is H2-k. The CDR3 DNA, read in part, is TGTGCCAGCAGTCGAAACCGGGACACCCAAGAC. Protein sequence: CASSRNRDTQD. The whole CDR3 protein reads CASSRNRDTQDTQYF.